The clone carrying this T cell receptor beta chain was seen ten or more times. Its antigen remains unidentified. TCRdb itself ran the RT-PCR reads through MiXCR, one entry per CDR3 protein. The top ten hold under 15% of the sample, which has about 520,000 distinct CDR3 sequences, roughly 7.6% seen once. Germline lookup yields CDR1 SGHVS and CDR2 FNYEAQ. This CDR3 contains 15 residues. Unmatched junction bases numbered 1, after V lost 2 bases and J lost 1 base. The data were obtained in a study of response to subunit inactivated influenza vaccine. Study-level findings and limits: The authors put forward the suggestion that each seasonal influenza vaccination may bring in only a limited number of new T cells.

The source is a man aged 50-75 years who received an inactivated influenza vaccine. The specimen comprised PBMCs from blood, sampled 23 to 25 months after vaccination. The J gene is TRBJ1-5, the V gene TRBV7-6; 8 bases agree with TRBD1. The DNA for the CDR3 is TGTGCCAGCAGCTTACGGACAGGGAGCAATCAGCCCCAGCATTTT. Translated, it gives CASSLRTGSNQPQHF.